Presented here are 29 T cell receptor beta chains from one specimen sequenced in a study of blood T cell repertoires in COVID-19. Measured with immunoSEQ multiplex PCR; TCRdb has only the in-frame clones, and not every one. The table lists about 220,000 clones, 82% of them singletons. Sequenced: peripheral blood. These receptors were collected from a woman in her 70s with COVID-19, enrolled during active disease.

This clone appeared a few times. J is TRBJ1-2 and V is TRBV10-2; TRBD1 is a possible D gene (5 bases). Germline V gene sequence: CDR1 WSHSY, CDR2 SAAADI. V lost 7 bases, J lost 0 bases, and 12 bases lay in between. This CDR3 has 14 residues. This chain's CDR3 is CASNPGTTNYGYTF. The CDR3 region has the DNA TGCGCCAGCAACCCAGGGACTACTAACTATGGCTACACCTTC.

The chain uses TRBV30 and TRBJ2-1; 14 nucleotides line up with TRBD2. Germline assignment: CDR1 GTSNPN and CDR2 SVGIG (reference sequence). This CDR3 is 19 amino acids long. The V segment lost 1 base and the J segment 2 bases; nucleotides outside the gene matches: 10. DNA of the CDR3: TGTGCCTGGAGTGCGACTAGCGGGAGGGCCGGAGGCACCTACAATGAGCAGTTCTTC. Protein sequence: CAWSATSGRAGGTYNEQFF.

The CDR3 region has the DNA TGTGCCAGCAGCACCTTGACTGCGAACACTGAAGCTTTCTTT. It yields the protein CASSTLTANTEAFF. V gene TRBV3-1 (or the pseudogene TRBV3-2) combines with J gene TRBJ1-1; no clear D. The germline V gene has CDR1 LGHDT and CDR2 YNNKEL (reference sequence). The germline V and J ends were trimmed by 5 bases and 1 base, with 11 bases remaining between them. The CDR3 length is 14 residues.

The chain couples TRBV19 to TRBJ2-5, with TRBD1 matching over 12 bases. CDR1 LNHDA and CDR2 SQIVND come from the germline V gene (reference sequence). The CDR3 length is 17 residues. J gave up 2 bases and V 7 bases, and 11 bases lay outside the gene matches. CDR3 DNA: TGTGCCAGTACCACTGGCGGGACAGGGGGCGAACAAGAGACCCAGTACTTC. This translates into CASTTGGTGGEQETQYF.

V usage is TRBV6-5 and J usage is TRBJ2-1, with TRBD2 matching 9 bases. CDR1 and CDR2 (germline): MNHEY, SVGAGI. With V trimmed by 0 bases and J by 7 bases, 7 bases remained unmatched. The CDR3 loop spans 16 amino acids. The CDR3 DNA reads TGTGCCAGCAGTTACTCGAGCGGGAGGAAATATAATGAGCAGTTCTTC. This translates into CASSYSSGRKYNEQFF.

V and J are TRBV27 and TRBJ1-1, with 8 bases aligning to TRBD1. Germline CDR1 reads MNHEY; CDR2 reads SMNVEV (reference sequence). This CDR3 spans 13 amino acids. Germline trimming cut 5 bases from V and 5 bases from J; bases unmatched to any gene: 4. CDR3 DNA sequence: TGTGCCAGCAGTCCCAGGACAGGGACTGAAGCTTTCTTT. Translated, it gives CASSPRTGTEAFF.

The chain recombines TRBV29-1 with TRBJ2-7, with 8 positions matching TRBD2. The germline gives CDR1 SQVTM, CDR2 ANQGSEA. The CDR3 spans 13 residues. Germline trimming cut 5 bases from V and 2 bases from J; bases unmatched to any gene: 5. CDR3 DNA: TGCAGCGTTACAGCGGGAGCAACCTACGAGCAGTACTTC. It is translated as CSVTAGATYEQYF.

The chain recombines TRBV25-1 with TRBJ1-1, with a weak D call TRBD1 (5 bases). Trimming took off 4 bases at V and 0 bases at J, with 9 bases between the two ends. The germline V gene encodes CDR1 MGHDK and CDR2 SYGVNS. This CDR3 has 14 amino acids. DNA for the CDR3: TGTGCCAGCAGTGCTCCAGGGCTGAACACTGAAGCTTTCTTT. Amino acid sequence: CASSAPGLNTEAFF.

The CDR3 loop reads CASNRERQETQYF. CDR3 DNA: TGTGCCAGCAACAGGGAGCGACAAGAGACCCAGTACTTC. The rearrangement links TRBV6-5 to TRBJ2-5, with D possibly TRBD1 on 6 matching bases. Germline V lookup: CDR1 MNHEY, CDR2 SVGAGI. Trimming took 7 bases from V and 2 from J, leaving 11 bases between them. The CDR3 has 13 residues.

The gene calls are TRBV24-1 and TRBJ1-2; perhaps TRBD1 as D (6 bases). The CDR3 runs to 17 residues. V was shortened by 2 bases and J by 4 bases, with 19 bases between the two germline ends. Germline CDR1 is KGHDR and CDR2 is SFDVKD. CDR3 amino acids: CATSDSGGGRAVYGYTF. CDR3 bases: TGTGCCACCAGTGATTCCGGGGGGGGCAGGGCAGTCTATGGCTACACCTTC.

V usage is TRBV10-3 and J usage is TRBJ1-2, with a weak D call TRBD1 (5 bases). This CDR3 region has 13 residues. In germline, CDR1 is ENHRY, CDR2 SYGVKD. Trimming left V 4 bases short and J 6 bases short, with 12 bases between. CDR3 DNA sequence: TGTGCCATCAGTGCACGGGGGTCTAATGGCTACACCTTC. Its protein is CAISARGSNGYTF.

This clone was recorded once. The CDR3 loop reads CASSVARSAEQFF. CDR3 bases: TGTGCCAGCAGCGTAGCTAGGAGCGCCGAGCAGTTCTTC. The genes are TRBV9 and TRBJ2-1; D not certain. Trimming shortened V by 0 bases and J by 10 bases, and 11 bases separated the two germline ends. CDR3 length: 13 amino acids. Per germline, CDR1 SGDLS and CDR2 YYNGEE.

The rearrangement joins TRBV6-4 to TRBJ1-1; TRBD1 is a possible D gene (6 bases). Germline V gene data show CDR1 as MRHNA and CDR2 as SNTAGT. The CDR3 length is 15 residues. With 6 bases removed from V and 2 bases from J, the gap between germline ends came to 16 bases. The CDR3: CASSADRTFNTEAFF. For the CDR3, the DNA is TGTGCCAGCAGCGCCGACAGGACTTTTAACACTGAAGCTTTCTTT.

The rearrangement uses TRBV7-2 and TRBJ2-7; the match to TRBD2 covers 8 bases. CDR3 length: 14 residues. Per the germline V gene, CDR1 is SGHTA and CDR2 is FQGNSA. Trimming at V came to 5 bases and at J to 2 bases, leaving 5 bases not matched to a gene. The CDR3 nucleotides are TGTGCCAGCAGCCTGACTAGCGCGACCTACGAGCAGTACTTC. As protein: CASSLTSATYEQYF.

The chain recombines TRBV4-3 with TRBJ2-1; TRBD2 agrees at 9 bases. This CDR3 contains 15 residues. Germline lookup yields CDR1 LGHNA and CDR2 YSLEER. Trimming at V came to 3 bases and at J to 8 bases, leaving 8 bases not matched to a gene. CDR3 in amino acids: CASSHQAGGRDEQFF. DNA for the CDR3: TGCGCCAGCAGCCATCAAGCGGGGGGTCGCGATGAGCAGTTCTTC.

The rearrangement links TRBV7-9 to TRBJ1-3; 8 nucleotides match TRBD1. Per the germline V gene, CDR1 is SEHNR and CDR2 is FQNEAQ (reference sequence). J was trimmed by 2 bases and V by 5 bases; bases with no gene match: 5. There are 15 residues in the CDR3. The DNA for the CDR3 is TGTGCCAGCAGCCCGAACAGGGGGACTGGAAACACCATATATTTT. Protein product: CASSPNRGTGNTIYF.

The rearrangement links TRBV5-1 to TRBJ2-3; TRBD2 matches at 9 bases. The CDR3 sequence is 14 residues long. J lost 3 bases, V lost 7 bases, and 6 bases had no gene match. Per germline, CDR1 SGHRS and CDR2 YFSETQ. CDR3 sequence: CASQREAGTDTQYF. The CDR3 DNA reads as TGCGCCAGCCAGCGGGAGGCAGGTACAGATACGCAGTATTTT.

The chain is built from TRBV5-4 and TRBJ2-5, with TRBD2 matching 10 bases. The CDR3 has 14 amino acids. After removal of 10 bases from V and 1 base from J, the junction contained 7 bases not matched to a gene. Germline CDR1 is SGHNT and CDR2 is YYREEE (reference sequence). CDR3 loop: CASRAGGVQETQYF. In DNA, the CDR3 is TGTGCCTCCAGAGCGGGAGGGGTCCAAGAGACCCAGTACTTC.

V is TRBV3-1 (or the pseudogene TRBV3-2) and J is TRBJ2-5; D call uncertain. The CDR3 is made up of 13 amino acids. CDR1 and CDR2 (germline): LGHDT, YNNKEL (reference sequence). Trimming cost V 3 bases and J 3 bases, with 8 bases left between them. The CDR3 loop reads CASSQSLKETQYF. As DNA, the CDR3 is TGTGCCAGCAGCCAGAGTCTAAAAGAGACCCAGTACTTC.

The V call is TRBV28, the J call TRBJ1-5; weak D call: TRBD1 (5 bases). CDR3 length: 16 amino acids. The V gene lost 5 bases and the J gene lost 3 bases, with 17 bases spanning the gap. Germline V CDR1 and CDR2: MDHEN, SYDVKM. CDR3 protein: CASSPSGAPSNQPQHF. The DNA for the CDR3 is TGTGCCAGCAGTCCTAGCGGGGCTCCTTCCAATCAGCCCCAGCATTTT.

This chain uses TRBV5-1 with TRBJ1-2, with TRBD1 matching over 7 bases. The CDR3 sequence is 15 residues long. The V segment lost 4 bases and the J segment 2 bases; nucleotides outside the gene matches: 8. Germline V lookup: CDR1 SGHRS, CDR2 YFSETQ. The CDR3 DNA sequence: TGCGCCAGCAGCCCGAGGACAGGCGCCAACTATGGCTACACCTTC. Translation: CASSPRTGANYGYTF.

The genes are TRBV19 and TRBJ1-4; 7 bases are a match to TRBD1. CDR1 and CDR2 (germline): LNHDA, SQIVND (reference sequence). V lost 5 bases to trimming and J lost 8 bases; unmatched junction nucleotides: 11. The CDR3 has 15 residues. CDR3 amino acids: CASSLEGQRGEKLFF. CDR3 in DNA: TGTGCCAGTAGTCTGGAGGGACAGAGGGGAGAAAAACTGTTTTTT.

For the CDR3, the DNA is TGTGCCAGCAGTGAAAGGGGTTACCTCTCCTACAATGAGCAGTTCTTC. It codes for CASSERGYLSYNEQFF. This chain connects TRBV6-1 to TRBJ2-1, with D possibly TRBD1 on 5 matching bases. V was shortened by 2 bases and J by 0 bases, with 11 bases between the two germline ends. CDR1 and CDR2 (germline): MNHNS, SASEGT. This CDR3 is built from 16 residues.

This chain links TRBV7-9 with TRBJ1-2; 8 bases match TRBD1. J was trimmed by 4 bases and V by 5 bases; bases with no gene match: 3. CDR3 length equals 13 residues. Germline values: CDR1 SEHNR, CDR2 FQNEAQ (reference sequence). This CDR3 is CASSPTGAYGYTF. CDR3 nucleotide sequence: TGTGCCAGCAGCCCGACAGGGGCCTATGGCTACACCTTC.

This clone appeared once. The rearrangement joins TRBV7-2 to TRBJ1-2; D remains unclear. Germline V gene lookup returns CDR1 SGHTA and CDR2 FQGNSA. The CDR3 runs 13 residues. Trimming removed 1 base from V and 7 bases from J, with 10 bases in between. CDR3: CASSLGGFGGYTF. In DNA, the CDR3 is TGTGCCAGCAGCTTAGGAGGCTTCGGTGGCTACACCTTC.

The chain links TRBV11-2 to TRBJ1-2, with no clear D. CDR1 is SGHAT, CDR2 FQNNGV, per germline. Trimming pared 5 bases from V and 8 bases from J, leaving 15 bases between. CDR3 length: 13 amino acids. The CDR3 coding sequence is TGTGCCAGCAGCCCTATTAAAGTACCCGGCTACACCTTC. Amino acids: CASSPIKVPGYTF.

The CDR3 nucleotides read TGTGCCAGCAGCTCCGGACTAGCGGGAGCCAATGAGCAGTTCTTC. Its translation is CASSSGLAGANEQFF. The chain combines TRBV5-4 with TRBJ2-1; 13 positions match TRBD2. CDR1 is SGHNT, CDR2 YYREEE, per germline (reference sequence). The trim removed 3 bases at V and 6 bases at J, leaving 3 bases unmatched. This CDR3 spans 15 amino acids.

CDR3 region: CSVGDYSYEQYF. In DNA, the CDR3 is TGCAGCGTTGGGGACTACTCCTACGAGCAGTACTTC. This chain links TRBV29-1 with TRBJ2-7; 7 bases fit TRBD2. V lost 4 bases to trimming and J lost 0 bases; unmatched junction nucleotides: 0. Germline loops: CDR1 SQVTM, CDR2 ANQGSEA. The CDR3 totals 12 residues.

The rearrangement uses TRBV7-6 and TRBJ2-1, with D possibly matching TRBD2 (6 bases). Germline V gene sequence: CDR1 SGHVS, CDR2 FNYEAQ. V was cut by 1 base and J by 4 bases, with 20 bases left in between. The CDR3 has 18 amino acids. The CDR3 DNA follows: TGTGCCAGCAGCTTAGGGGGGGTAGGAAAAGGGGATTACAATGAGCAGTTCTTC. Translation: CASSLGGVGKGDYNEQFF.